The TCR beta chain under discussion was sequenced for a study of shared clonotypes between healthy human individuals. Study-level findings and limits: Blood was the only sampled material, and tissue repertoires likely differ.

A note on this clone: No antigen is known for it. Other DNA sequences from this sample encode an identical CDR3 as well.

Produced via immunoSEQ multiplex PCR; TCRdb's table is partial and in-frame only. Among 850,000 to 1,100,000 clones, 77% were seen once, and the ten largest hold 0.7% to 0.95%. This CDR3 spans 15 amino acids. V gave up 0 bases and J gave up 0 bases, with 6 bases separating them. In germline, CDR1 is SGHTA, CDR2 FQGNSA. Sequenced input: memory CD4+ T cells from PBMCs. Subset specified: CD45RA-negative fraction. This sequence was found in a man aged 18-30 years in good health. Some clones in this sample may be carry-over from other donors' samples. The gene calls are TRBV7-2 and TRBJ1-3; no firm D call. CDR3 coding DNA: TGTGCCAGCAGCTTAGCCGGAAGCTCTGGAAACACCATATATTTT. It is translated as CASSLAGSSGNTIYF.